This T cell receptor beta chain was sequenced in a study of post-analysis software for immune sequencing data. Regarding the study as a whole: Among five TRBV segments more frequent in patients than controls were TRBV5-6, TRBV5-1 and TRBV20-1.

Germline values: CDR1 MDHEN, CDR2 SYDVKM. Trimming removed 8 bases at V and 3 bases at J, with 14 bases between. The CDR3 is 13 residues long. A remark on this clonotype: Its antigen is unidentified.

Unique molecular identifiers were carried by the TCR beta cDNA libraries. TCRdb called the PCR reads again in MiXCR, with one record for every CDR3 protein. The sample carries approximately 630,000 distinct CDR3 sequences, about 60% recorded once. The TCR originated in a girl under 10 years old with multiple sclerosis. Sequenced sample: blood. This chain links TRBV28 with TRBJ2-7; possibly TRBD1 for D (6 bases). As DNA, the CDR3 is TGTGCCAGCTCCAGGGGAGTTGGCTACGAGCAGTACTTC. Translation gives CASSRGVGYEQYF.